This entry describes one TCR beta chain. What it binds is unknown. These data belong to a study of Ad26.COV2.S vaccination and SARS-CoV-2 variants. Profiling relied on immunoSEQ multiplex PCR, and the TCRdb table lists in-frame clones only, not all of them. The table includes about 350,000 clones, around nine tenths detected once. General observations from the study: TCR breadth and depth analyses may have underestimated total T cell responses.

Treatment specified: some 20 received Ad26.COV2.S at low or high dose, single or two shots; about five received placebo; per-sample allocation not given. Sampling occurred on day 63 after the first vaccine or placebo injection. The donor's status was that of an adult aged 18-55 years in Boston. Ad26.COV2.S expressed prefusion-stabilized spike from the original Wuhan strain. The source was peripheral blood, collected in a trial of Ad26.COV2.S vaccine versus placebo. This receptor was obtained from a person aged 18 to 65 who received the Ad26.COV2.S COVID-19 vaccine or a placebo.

The CDR3 region is CASSSHGPPSGNTIYF. Written as DNA, the CDR3 is TGTGCCAGCAGCTCCCATGGGCCCCCCTCTGGAAACACCATATATTTT. The chain employs TRBV7-2 and TRBJ1-3; the D is unclear. V lost 4 bases and J 0 bases, leaving 13 bases between the germline ends. Per germline, CDR1 SGHTA and CDR2 FQGNSA. This CDR3 spans 16 amino acids.